Sequencing of this T cell receptor beta chain was carried out in a study of response to subunit inactivated influenza vaccine. Overall study findings and caveats: Few additional T cells are recruited per seasonal influenza vaccination, authors suggested.

Looked up from germline, CDR1 is MNHNS and CDR2 is SASEGT. This CDR3 is 18 amino acids long. With V trimmed by 6 bases and J by 2 bases, 17 bases remained unmatched. This clonotype was counted between two and nine times. Its antigen is not known. TCRdb itself ran the RT-PCR reads through MiXCR, one entry per CDR3 protein. Of around 480,000 distinct CDR3 sequences in the sample, approximately 11% are singletons; the top ten hold approximately 12%. The receptor's source is a man in his fifties who received an inactivated influenza vaccine. J is TRBJ2-5 and V is TRBV6-1; 8 bases are a match to TRBD1. The source was PBMCs from blood, collected 40 to 50 days after vaccination. The CDR3, as DNA: TGTGCCAGCAGCTCCATACCCCGGACAGGGAGTCAACAAGAGACCCAGTACTTC. This translates into CASSSIPRTGSQQETQYF.